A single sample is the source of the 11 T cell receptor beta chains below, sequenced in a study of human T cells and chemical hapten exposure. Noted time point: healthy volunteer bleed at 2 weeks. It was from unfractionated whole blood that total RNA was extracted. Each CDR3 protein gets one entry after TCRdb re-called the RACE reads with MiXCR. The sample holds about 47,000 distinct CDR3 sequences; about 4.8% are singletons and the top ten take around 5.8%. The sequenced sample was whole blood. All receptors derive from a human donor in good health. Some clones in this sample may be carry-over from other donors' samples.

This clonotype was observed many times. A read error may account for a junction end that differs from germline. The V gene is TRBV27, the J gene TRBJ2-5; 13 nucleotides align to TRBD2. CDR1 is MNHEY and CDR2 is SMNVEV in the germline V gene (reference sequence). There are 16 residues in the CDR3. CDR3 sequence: CASSFLLAGGQGTQYF. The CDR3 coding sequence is TGTGCCAGCAGTTTCCTACTAGCGGGAGGGCAAGGGACCCAGTACTTC.

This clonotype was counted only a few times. The CDR3 loop reads CASSPGTQETQYF. In nucleotides, the CDR3 is TGCGCCAGCAGCCCGGGGACTCAAGAGACCCAGTACTTC. The gene calls are TRBV5-1 and TRBJ2-5, with D possibly matching TRBD2 (6 bases). Germline loops: CDR1 SGHRS, CDR2 YFSETQ. Between the trimmed V and J ends, which lost 4 bases and 2 bases, there was a span of 9 bases. CDR3 length equals 13 residues.

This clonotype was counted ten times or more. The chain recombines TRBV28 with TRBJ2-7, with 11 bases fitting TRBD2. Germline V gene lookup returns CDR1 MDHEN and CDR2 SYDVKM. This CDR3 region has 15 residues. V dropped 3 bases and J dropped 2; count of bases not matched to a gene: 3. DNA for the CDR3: TGTGCCAGCAGTTTGGCTAGCGGGAGGCCCTACGAGCAGTACTTC. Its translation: CASSLASGRPYEQYF.

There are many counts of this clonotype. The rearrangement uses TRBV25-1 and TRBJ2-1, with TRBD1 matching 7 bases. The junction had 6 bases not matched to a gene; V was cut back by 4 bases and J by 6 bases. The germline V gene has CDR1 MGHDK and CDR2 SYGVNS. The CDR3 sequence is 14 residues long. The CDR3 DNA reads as TGTGCCAGCAGTGTCACAGGGGAAGCCAATGAGCAGTTCTTC. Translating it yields CASSVTGEANEQFF.

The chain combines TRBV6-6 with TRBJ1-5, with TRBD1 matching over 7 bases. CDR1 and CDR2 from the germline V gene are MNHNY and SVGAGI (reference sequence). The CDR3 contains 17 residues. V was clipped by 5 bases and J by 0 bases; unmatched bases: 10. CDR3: CASSDRDSEYSNQPQHF. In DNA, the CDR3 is TGTGCCAGCAGTGACCGGGACAGCGAATATAGCAATCAGCCCCAGCATTTT.

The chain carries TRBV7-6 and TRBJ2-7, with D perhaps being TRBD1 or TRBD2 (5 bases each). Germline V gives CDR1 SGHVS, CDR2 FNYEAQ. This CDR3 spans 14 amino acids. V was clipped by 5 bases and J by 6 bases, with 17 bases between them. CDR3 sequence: CASSRSGTVGEQYF. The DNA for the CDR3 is TGTGCCAGCAGCAGATCCGGGACGGTGGGCGAGCAGTACTTC. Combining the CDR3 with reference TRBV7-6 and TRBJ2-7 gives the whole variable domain GAGVSQSPRYKVTKRGQDVALRCDPISGHVSLYWYRQALGQGPEFLTYFNYEAQQDKSGLPNDRFSAERPEGSISTLTIQRTEQRDSAMYRCASSRSGTVGEQYFGPGTRLTVT.

CDR3 bases: TGTGCCAGCAGGAAGGGGGGCGCGGGGTATGAGCAGTTCTTC. Its protein is CASRKGGAGYEQFF. V gene TRBV27 combines with J gene TRBJ2-1, with D tentatively TRBD1 or TRBD2 (6 bases each). This CDR3 is built from 14 residues. Germline V lookup: CDR1 MNHEY, CDR2 SMNVEV (reference sequence). V gave up 6 bases and J gave up 8 bases, with 17 bases separating them.

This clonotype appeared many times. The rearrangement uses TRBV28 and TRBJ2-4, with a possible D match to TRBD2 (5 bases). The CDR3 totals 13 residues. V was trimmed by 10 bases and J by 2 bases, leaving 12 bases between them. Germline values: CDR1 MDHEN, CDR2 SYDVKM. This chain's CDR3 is CATAESPKNIQYF. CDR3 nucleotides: TGTGCCACAGCGGAATCCCCCAAAAACATTCAGTACTTC.

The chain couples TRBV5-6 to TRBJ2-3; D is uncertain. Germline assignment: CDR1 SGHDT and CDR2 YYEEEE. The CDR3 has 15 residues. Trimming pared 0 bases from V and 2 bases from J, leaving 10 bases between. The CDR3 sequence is CASSLVGYATDTQYF. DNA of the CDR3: TGTGCCAGCAGCTTGGTAGGGTACGCCACAGATACGCAGTATTTT.

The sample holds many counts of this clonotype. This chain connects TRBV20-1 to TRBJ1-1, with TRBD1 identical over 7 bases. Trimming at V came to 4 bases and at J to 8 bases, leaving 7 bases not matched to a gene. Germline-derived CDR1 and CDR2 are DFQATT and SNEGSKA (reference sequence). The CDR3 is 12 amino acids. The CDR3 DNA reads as TGCAGTGCTAAGGAAGGGGGCGCAGAAGCTTTCTTT. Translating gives CSAKEGGAEAFF.

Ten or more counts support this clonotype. As DNA, the CDR3 is TGTGCCAGCAGTTTCGGGGGGTGGGCGGATCAGCCCCAGCATTTT. It yields the protein CASSFGGWADQPQHF. The genes are TRBV2 and TRBJ1-5, with D possibly being TRBD1 (5 bases). The CDR3 length is 15 residues. Trimming left V 5 bases short and J 5 bases short, with 16 bases between. The V gene's germline CDR1 is SNHLY and CDR2 FYNNEI.